These 22 T cell receptor beta chains were all obtained from the same sample, sequenced in a study of B cell selection in AIRE deficiency. Regulatory T cells were sorted as CD4+CD25hiCD127low/negative. This table comes from immunoSEQ multiplex PCR, and its TCRdb copy is limited to in-frame clones, with some not included. The profile covers around 22,000 clones, with 85% to 95% appearing a single time and roughly 1.4% taken by the ten largest. Sequencing used CD4+CD25+ Tregs sorted from PBMCs. The receptors stem from a human donor in good health.

This chain uses TRBV6-6 with TRBJ1-6, with D hard to call. V was clipped by 0 bases and J by 11 bases, with 5 bases between them. The germline CDR1 and CDR2 sequences are MNHNY and SVGAGI (reference sequence). The CDR3 has 12 amino acids. DNA of the CDR3: TGTGCCAGCAGTTACTCCTATCCACCCCTCCACTTT. As protein: CASSYSYPPLHF.

The chain recombines TRBV7-9 with TRBJ1-2, with D uncertain. V shed 0 bases and J shed 4 bases, with 9 bases lying between them. The germline V gene has CDR1 SEHNR and CDR2 FQNEAQ (reference sequence). The CDR3 has 14 amino acids. CDR3 bases: TGTGCCAGCAGCTTAGCGGAACGGGCCTATGGCTACACCTTC. Its translation: CASSLAERAYGYTF.

The rearrangement uses TRBV6-5 and TRBJ1-1, with D tentatively TRBD1 (6 bases). The CDR3 runs to 14 residues. V lost 5 bases and J lost 5, with 15 bases in between. Germline values: CDR1 MNHEY, CDR2 SVGAGI. The CDR3 nucleotides are TGTGCCAGCAGTACCGACAGGACGGGGACTGAAGCTTTCTTT. Translated, it gives CASSTDRTGTEAFF.

The sample holds a few counts of this clone. The CDR3 bases are TGTGCCAGCAGCCCAAGAAGTCCAGGGTTGAGACAAGAGACCCAGTACTTC. It encodes CASSPRSPGLRQETQYF. The chain uses TRBV11-2 and TRBJ2-5; D is perhaps TRBD1 (5 bases). The CDR3 is 17 amino acids. The V and J ends lost 5 bases and 2 bases respectively, with 21 bases between them. Germline-derived CDR1 and CDR2 are SGHAT and FQNNGV.

V gene TRBV7-2 combines with J gene TRBJ2-7; 7 bases match TRBD1. The CDR3 consists of 14 residues. The junction had 5 bases not matched to a gene; V was cut back by 2 bases and J by 4 bases. Germline V gene sequence: CDR1 SGHTA, CDR2 FQGNSA. CDR3 coding DNA: TGTGCCAGCAGCTTATTAGGGGGCGGGTACGAGCAGTACTTC. Residues: CASSLLGGGYEQYF.

The rearrangement uses TRBV7-6 and TRBJ2-4; TRBD2 matches at 10 bases. Germline CDR1 SGHVS, CDR2 FNYEAQ. V was clipped by 1 base and J by 6 bases; unmatched bases: 0. The CDR3 loop spans 14 amino acids. CDR3 bases: TGTGCCAGCAGCTTAGGGACTAGCGGAAACATTCAGTACTTC. Translation gives CASSLGTSGNIQYF. Complete variable domain (other parts from reference TRBV7-6 and TRBJ2-4): GAGVSQSPRYKVTKRGQDVALRCDPISGHVSLYWYRQALGQGPEFLTYFNYEAQQDKSGLPNDRFSAERPEGSISTLTIQRTEQRDSAMYRCASSLGTSGNIQYFGAGTRLSVL.

The J gene is TRBJ2-5, the V gene TRBV7-9; the match to TRBD2 covers 9 bases. In germline, CDR1 is SEHNR, CDR2 FQNEAQ (reference sequence). The junction had 13 bases not matched to a gene; V was cut back by 5 bases and J by 0 bases. The CDR3 is made up of 18 amino acids. The CDR3 here is CASSAPRGLATYQETQYF. CDR3 bases: TGTGCCAGCAGCGCCCCTCGAGGACTAGCGACGTACCAAGAGACCCAGTACTTC.

The chain links TRBV16 to TRBJ1-1, with D possibly being TRBD1 (5 bases). This CDR3 region has 16 residues. Trimming pared 3 bases from V and 5 bases from J, leaving 19 bases between. CDR1 is KGHSY and CDR2 is FQNENV in the germline V gene. The CDR3: CASSHSPMARATEAFF. The DNA of the CDR3 is TGTGCCAGCAGCCACTCGCCGATGGCCAGGGCTACTGAAGCTTTCTTT.

V gene TRBV10-3 combines with J gene TRBJ2-5; tentatively, D is TRBD2 (6 bases). The V gene lost 3 bases and the J gene lost 4 bases, with 18 bases spanning the gap. Per germline, CDR1 ENHRY and CDR2 SYGVKD. This CDR3 comprises 16 residues. The CDR3 sequence is CAISDHPEGRRETQYF. The CDR3 coding sequence is TGTGCCATCAGTGACCACCCGGAGGGGAGGAGAGAGACCCAGTACTTC.

In regard to this clone: The junction departs from the called germline gene at one end, perhaps through a read error. The chain recombines TRBV10-1 with TRBJ2-3, with D hard to call. This CDR3 comprises 13 residues. Germline CDR1 is WNHNN and CDR2 is SYGVQD (reference sequence). The CDR3 bases are TGCGCCAGCGGTGAGACCATCGAAGATACGCAGTATTTT. This gives the protein CASGETIEDTQYF.

The rearrangement links TRBV5-4 to TRBJ2-3; D is unresolved. Germline values: CDR1 SGHNT, CDR2 YYREEE (reference sequence). The V gene lost 0 bases and the J gene lost 6 bases, with 5 bases spanning the gap. The CDR3 extends over 12 amino acids. DNA of the CDR3: TGTGCCAGCAGCTTGGGGGCGGATACGCAGTATTTT. Translation gives CASSLGADTQYF.

The rearrangement links TRBV7-9 to TRBJ2-3; D remains unclear. CDR3 length: 13 amino acids. V lost 5 bases and J 3 bases, leaving 9 bases between the germline ends. Germline V lookup: CDR1 SEHNR, CDR2 FQNEAQ (reference sequence). CDR3 nucleotides: TGTGCCAGCAGCCCCATAGAAACAGATACGCAGTATTTT. It specifies CASSPIETDTQYF.

V gene TRBV10-1 combines with J gene TRBJ1-6, with D tentatively TRBD1 (5 bases). Deletions cut 4 bases from V and 7 bases from J, with 11 bases between. CDR1 and CDR2 from the germline V gene are WNHNN and SYGVQD (reference sequence). CDR3 length: 14 residues. CDR3 nucleotides: TGCGCCAGCAGTGCGAGGACATCGAATTCACCCCTCCACTTT. Translated, it gives CASSARTSNSPLHF.

This chain links TRBV9 with TRBJ1-3, with D possibly matching TRBD1 (5 bases). Germline V gene sequence: CDR1 SGDLS, CDR2 YYNGEE. V was trimmed by 4 bases and J by 0 bases, leaving 11 bases between them. The length of the CDR3 is 15 residues. CDR3 DNA sequence: TGTGCCAGCAGCCCCGGGGGGGTCTCTGGAAACACCATATATTTT. Translated, it gives CASSPGGVSGNTIYF. Drawing the rest from reference TRBV9 and TRBJ1-3, the complete variable domain is DSGVTQTPKHLITATGQRVTLRCSPRSGDLSVYWYQQSLDQGLQFLIQYYNGEERAKGNILERFSAQQFPDLHSELNLSSLELGDSALYFCASSPGGVSGNTIYFGEGSWLTVV.

The CDR3 nucleotides are TGTGCCCTCGGGGCGGGTCCCCACGAGCAGTACTTC. It yields the protein CALGAGPHEQYF. This rearrangement joins TRBV28 to TRBJ2-7, with D perhaps assigned TRBD1 or TRBD2 (5 bases each). Germline V gene data show CDR1 as MDHEN and CDR2 as SYDVKM. The CDR3 is 12 amino acids. V lost 11 bases and J 5 bases, leaving 16 bases between the germline ends.

The chain combines TRBV6-6 with TRBJ2-5; D is unresolved. V was cut by 2 bases and J by 4 bases, with 2 bases left in between. The CDR3 extends over 11 amino acids. Germline V gene lookup returns CDR1 MNHNY and CDR2 SVGAGI (reference sequence). The DNA for the CDR3 is TGTGCCAGCAGTTACGGAGAGACCCAGTACTTC. Its protein product is CASSYGETQYF.

Judged by abundance, this clone is medium-sized. The rearrangement joins TRBV25-1 to TRBJ1-2; weak D call: TRBD1 (5 bases). The germline V gene has CDR1 MGHDK and CDR2 SYGVNS. This CDR3 has 15 residues. V was clipped by 0 bases and J by 6 bases, with 14 bases between them. CDR3 loop: CASSEYEQAINGYTF. CDR3 nucleotides: TGTGCCAGCAGTGAATACGAACAGGCGATTAATGGCTACACCTTC.

This rearrangement joins TRBV7-9 to TRBJ2-7; D assignment may be TRBD1 or TRBD2 (5 bases each). V lost 5 bases and J lost 0, with 14 bases in between. Germline CDR1 is SEHNR and CDR2 is FQNEAQ (reference sequence). The CDR3 length is 15 residues. This CDR3 reads CASSLLGPGSYEQYF. In nucleotides, the CDR3 is TGTGCCAGCAGCCTTCTGGGACCTGGCTCCTACGAGCAGTACTTC.

The table lists this clone with a few counts. V is TRBV13 and J is TRBJ1-6; possibly TRBD1 for D (5 bases). The CDR3 covers 16 residues. CDR1 and CDR2 from the germline V gene are PRHDT and FYEKMQ (reference sequence). V dropped 6 bases and J dropped 7 bases, with 19 bases sitting between them. CDR3 nucleotide sequence: TGTGCCAGCAGTTCTCTCCAGGGAGGCGACAATTCACCCCTCCACTTT. This encodes CASSSLQGGDNSPLHF.

V gene TRBV16 combines with J gene TRBJ1-4; D unclear. CDR3 length equals 13 residues. Trimming pared 3 bases from V and 4 bases from J, leaving 6 bases between. Germline V gene sequence: CDR1 KGHSY, CDR2 FQNENV. CDR3: CASSQFLNEKLFF. The CDR3 nucleotides read TGTGCCAGCAGCCAGTTCCTTAATGAAAAACTGTTTTTT.

The rearrangement links TRBV5-1 to TRBJ1-1, with no clear D. CDR1 is SGHRS, CDR2 YFSETQ, per germline. The CDR3 length is 14 residues. V was shortened by 0 bases and J by 5 bases, with 11 bases between the two germline ends. The CDR3 protein is CASSLDLGWTEAFF. Here the CDR3 DNA reads TGCGCCAGCAGCTTGGATCTGGGTTGGACTGAAGCTTTCTTT.

This chain links TRBV6-5 with TRBJ1-2; 7 bases fit TRBD1. Germline V lookup: CDR1 MNHEY, CDR2 SVGAGI. V lost 6 bases to trimming and J lost 5 bases; unmatched junction nucleotides: 3. The CDR3 covers 12 residues. The CDR3 is CASSRQGYGYTF. The CDR3 bases are TGTGCCAGCAGCCGACAGGGTTATGGCTACACCTTC.